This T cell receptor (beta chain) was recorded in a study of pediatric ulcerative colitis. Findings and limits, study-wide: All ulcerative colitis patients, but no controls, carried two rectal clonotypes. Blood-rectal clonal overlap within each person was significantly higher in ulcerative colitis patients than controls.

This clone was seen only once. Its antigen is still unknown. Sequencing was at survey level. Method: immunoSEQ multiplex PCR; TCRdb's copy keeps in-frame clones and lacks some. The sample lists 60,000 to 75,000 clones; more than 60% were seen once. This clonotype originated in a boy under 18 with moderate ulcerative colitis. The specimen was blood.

In DNA, the CDR3 is TGTGCCACCAGCAGAGATCGGGCTGGTCCCCAGCATTTT. This sequence encodes CATSRDRAGPQHF. This chain links TRBV15 with TRBJ1-5; D is ambiguous. The CDR3 has 13 amino acids. V shed 0 bases and J shed 10 bases, with 10 bases lying between them. The germline gives CDR1 LNHNV, CDR2 YYDKDF (reference sequence).